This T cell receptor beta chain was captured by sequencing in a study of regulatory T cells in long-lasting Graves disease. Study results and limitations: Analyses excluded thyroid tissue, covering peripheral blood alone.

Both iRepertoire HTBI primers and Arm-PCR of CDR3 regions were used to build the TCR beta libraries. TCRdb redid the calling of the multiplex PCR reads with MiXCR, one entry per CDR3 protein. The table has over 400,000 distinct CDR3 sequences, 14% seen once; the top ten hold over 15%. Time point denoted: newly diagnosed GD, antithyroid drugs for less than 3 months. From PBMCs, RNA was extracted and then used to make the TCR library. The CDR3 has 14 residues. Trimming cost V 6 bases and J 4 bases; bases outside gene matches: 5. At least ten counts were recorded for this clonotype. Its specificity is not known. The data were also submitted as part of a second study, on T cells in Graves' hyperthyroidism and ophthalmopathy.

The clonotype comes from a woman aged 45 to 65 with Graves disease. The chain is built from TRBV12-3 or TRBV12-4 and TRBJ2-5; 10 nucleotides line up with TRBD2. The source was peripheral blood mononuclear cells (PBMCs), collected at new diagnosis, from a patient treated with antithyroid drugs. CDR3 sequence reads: CASRIAGGGETQYF. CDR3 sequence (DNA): TGTGCCAGCAGGATAGCGGGAGGTGGAGAGACCCAGTACTTC.